The 5 T cell receptor beta chains below were found in one sample sequenced in a study of blood T cell repertoires in COVID-19. Using immunoSEQ multiplex PCR, the repertoire was profiled, and TCRdb retains in-frame clones only, with some absent. The table includes about 280,000 clones, approximately 88% detected once. The sequenced sample was PBMCs or T cells enriched from blood (not recorded which). The receptors derive from a woman in her twenties or thirties who had recovered from COVID-19.

The genes are TRBV4-1 and TRBJ1-2, with TRBD1 identical over 8 bases. Looked up from germline, CDR1 is MGHRA and CDR2 is YSYEKL. Losses at the gene ends were 4 bases for V and 7 bases for J; bases not matched to a gene: 8. This CDR3 has 14 residues. The CDR3 sequence is CASSPPGQAFGYTF. The CDR3 bases are TGCGCCAGCAGCCCCCCGGGACAGGCCTTTGGCTACACCTTC.

The J gene is TRBJ2-5, the V gene TRBV20-1; D unresolved. This CDR3 comprises 9 residues. Per germline, CDR1 DFQATT and CDR2 SNEGSKA (reference sequence). V was clipped by 4 bases and J by 5 bases, with 2 bases between them. The CDR3, as DNA: TGCAGTGCTACGGAGACCCAGTACTTC. The encoded protein is CSATETQYF.

The chain recombines TRBV4-1 with TRBJ1-6, with unresolved D. In germline, CDR1 is MGHRA, CDR2 YSYEKL. V lost 1 base, J lost 5 bases, and 6 bases lay in between. The CDR3 extends over 14 amino acids. CDR3 amino acids: CASSQGADNSPLHF. The CDR3 coding sequence is TGCGCCAGCAGCCAAGGGGCAGATAATTCACCCCTCCACTTT.

The J gene is TRBJ2-7, the V gene TRBV18; 11 bases align to TRBD1. V lost 5 bases, J lost 2 bases, and 5 bases stayed unmatched. The CDR3 covers 15 residues. Germline V gene sequence: CDR1 KGHSH, CDR2 LQKENI. Here the CDR3 reads CASSSPGQGAYEQYF. CDR3 nucleotides: TGTGCCAGCTCATCCCCGGGACAGGGGGCCTACGAGCAGTACTTC. Full variable domain (outside the CDR3, taken from reference TRBV18 and TRBJ2-7): NAGVMQNPRHLVRRRGQEARLRCSPMKGHSHVYWYRQLPEEGLKFMVYLQKENIIDESGMPKERFSAEFPKEGPSILRIQQVVRGDSAAYFCASSSPGQGAYEQYFGPGTRLTVT.

The CDR3 loop reads CASSGGTGGREELNTEAFF. In nucleotides, the CDR3 is TGTGCCAGCAGCGGTGGGACAGGGGGAAGGGAGGAGCTGAACACTGAAGCTTTCTTT. The chain has TRBV9 and TRBJ1-1, with TRBD1 identical over 11 bases. V gave up 3 bases and J gave up 0 bases; unmatched junction bases: 13. The CDR3 is made up of 19 amino acids. The germline V gene has CDR1 SGDLS and CDR2 YYNGEE.